One and the same sample provided the 17 T cell receptor beta chains below, sequenced in a study of cytomegalovirus exposure and HLA in healthy donors. This PCR relied on a set of 60 Vbeta primers and 13 Jbeta primers. Sequenced by immunoSEQ multiplex PCR; TCRdb stores in-frame clones only, minus some. The sample yields some 150,000 clones, about 86% seen once. Source material: PBMCs. Receptor source: a man aged 35 to 55 in good health and CMV-seropositive.

V usage is TRBV5-6 and J usage is TRBJ2-1, with a tentative D call TRBD2 (6 bases). Looked up from germline, CDR1 is SGHDT and CDR2 is YYEEEE. The CDR3 loop spans 15 amino acids. V shed 0 bases and J shed 6 bases, with 13 bases lying between them. Here the CDR3 DNA reads TGTGCCAGCAGCTTGGTCCGGGAGAACCCCAATGAGCAGTTCTTC. Its protein is CASSLVRENPNEQFF.

The genes are TRBV30 and TRBJ2-1; 7 bases map to TRBD2. Per the germline V gene, CDR1 is GTSNPN and CDR2 is SVGIG (reference sequence). This CDR3 has 15 residues. Trimming cost V 3 bases and J 4 bases; bases outside gene matches: 9. The DNA of the CDR3 is TGTGCCTGGAGCTTGCGGGGGTACGGATACAATGAGCAGTTCTTC. It yields the protein CAWSLRGYGYNEQFF.

About this clone itself: This same CDR3 is encoded by further DNA sequences in the sample. The chain couples TRBV7-8 to TRBJ2-5; 13 positions agree with TRBD2. There are 15 residues in the CDR3. Germline CDR1 reads SGHVS; CDR2 reads FQNEAQ. Trimming removed 7 bases from V and 7 bases from J; junction bases left unmatched: 9. The CDR3 sequence: CASTRTSGGLGTQYF. The CDR3 DNA is TGTGCCAGCACGCGGACTAGCGGGGGCCTAGGGACCCAGTACTTC.

J is TRBJ2-2 and V is TRBV7-2, with TRBD1 matching over 9 bases. The CDR3 length is 16 residues. Germline V gives CDR1 SGHTA, CDR2 FQGNSA. V lost 5 bases and J lost 4; bases outside the gene matches: 8. The CDR3 nucleotides read TGTGCCAGCAGCCTCCGGGACAGGGTTGTCACCGGGGAGCTGTTTTTT. Translation: CASSLRDRVVTGELFF. Filled out from reference TRBV7-2 and TRBJ2-2, the complete variable domain reads GAGVSQSPSNKVTEKGKDVELRCDPISGHTALYWYRQSLGQGLEFLIYFQGNSAPDKSGLPSDRFSAERTGGSVSTLTIQRTQQEDSAVYLCASSLRDRVVTGELFFGEGSRLTVL.

The chain joins TRBV5-4 to TRBJ2-3; maybe TRBD1 (6 bases). The V end lost 0 bases, the J end lost 2 bases, and 13 bases lay between the germline ends. From germline, CDR1 is SGHNT and CDR2 YYREEE (reference sequence). The CDR3 sequence is 16 residues long. This CDR3 is CASSLGGRQVTDTQYF. CDR3 nucleotide sequence: TGTGCCAGCAGCTTGGGGGGGCGACAGGTCACAGATACGCAGTATTTT. Using reference TRBV5-4 and TRBJ2-3 for the parts outside the CDR3, the full variable domain is ETGVTQSPTHLIKTRGQQVTLRCSSQSGHNTVSWYQQALGQGPQFIFQYYREEENGRGNFPPRFSGLQFPNYSSELNVNALELDDSALYLCASSLGGRQVTDTQYFGPGTRLTVL.

This chain links TRBV29-1 with TRBJ1-5; TRBD1 agrees at 8 bases. The CDR3 consists of 13 residues. Germline V lookup: CDR1 SQVTM, CDR2 ANQGSEA. Trimming took 0 bases from V and 6 from J; bases not matched to a gene: 1. CDR3 coding DNA: TGCAGCGTTGAAGAAACAGGGGGTCAGCCCCAGCATTTT. Residues: CSVEETGGQPQHF.

CDR3 sequence reads: CASRGVLGAGETQYF. CDR3 sequence (DNA): TGTGCCAGCAGGGGAGTTCTGGGAGCGGGAGAGACCCAGTACTTC. V is TRBV2 and J is TRBJ2-5, with D tentatively TRBD2 (6 bases). CDR1 is SNHLY, CDR2 FYNNEI, per germline. This CDR3 region has 15 residues. V was clipped by 6 bases and J by 4 bases, with 18 bases between them.

J is TRBJ2-2 and V is TRBV6-5, with D possibly matching TRBD1 (5 bases). Germline V lookup: CDR1 MNHEY, CDR2 SVGAGI. V was pared by 6 bases and J by 6 bases, with 17 bases between. The CDR3 spans 15 residues. The CDR3 DNA sequence: TGTGCCAGCAGACCCTTCGACAGTAACCCCGGGGAGCTGTTTTTT. Its protein is CASRPFDSNPGELFF.

With respect to this clone: The germline gene is not matched at one end of the junction; a read error may be the cause. The sample carries other DNA sequences with the same CDR3. CDR3 protein: CASSLLAGVVEQYF. The CDR3 DNA reads TGCGCCAGCAGCCTCCTAGCGGGAGTTGTCGAGCAGTACTTC. The V call is TRBV7-8, the J call TRBJ2-7; 10 positions match TRBD2. The CDR3 has 14 amino acids. Germline V gives CDR1 SGHVS, CDR2 FQNEAQ. Looking up the rest from reference TRBV7-8 and TRBJ2-7 gives the full variable domain: GAGVSQSPRYKVAKRGQDVALRCDPISGHVSLFWYQQALGQGPEFLTYFQNEAQLDKSGLPSDRFFAERPEGSVSTLKIQRTQQEDSAVYLCASSLLAGVVEQYFGPGTRLTVT.

V and J are TRBV5-4 and TRBJ2-7, with D unresolved. The CDR3 sequence is 18 residues long. CDR1 and CDR2 from the germline V gene are SGHNT and YYREEE (reference sequence). V lost 5 bases and J lost 7, with 31 bases in between. The CDR3 bases are TGTGCCAGCAGTTACGCATCATCTCCCTTGAGAAGCCCTAGGGAGCAGTACTTC. As protein: CASSYASSPLRSPREQYF.

The chain uses TRBV7-3 and TRBJ2-5, with 12 bases aligning to TRBD2. The J call could be wrong; TRBJ2-7 is a better fit for the DNA end. CDR1 SGHTA and CDR2 FQGTGA come from the germline V gene. The CDR3 consists of 15 residues. DNA of the CDR3: TGTGCCAGCAGTCGGACTAGCGGGACACACTCCGAGCAGTACTTC. Translation: CASSRTSGTHSEQYF.

The V gene is TRBV7-9, the J gene TRBJ2-1; 9 nucleotides align to TRBD2. Germline CDR1 SEHNR, CDR2 FQNEAQ (reference sequence). The CDR3 runs 15 residues. The junction had 7 bases not matched to a gene; V was cut back by 2 bases and J by 8 bases. CDR3 region: CASSLRRGGADEQFF. In nucleotides, the CDR3 is TGTGCCAGCAGCTTAAGGCGGGGGGGTGCCGATGAGCAGTTCTTC.

V and J are TRBV7-8 and TRBJ2-7; the D gene is possibly TRBD2 (6 bases). V shed 4 bases and J shed 2 bases, with 12 bases lying between them. This CDR3 contains 14 residues. Germline values: CDR1 SGHVS, CDR2 FQNEAQ. The CDR3 sequence is CASSSLAITYEQYF. The DNA of the CDR3 is TGTGCCAGCAGCTCACTAGCAATTACCTACGAGCAGTACTTC.

The chain links TRBV7-3 to TRBJ2-7; 9 nucleotides agree with TRBD2. The CDR3 totals 15 residues. V was clipped by 5 bases and J by 6 bases; unmatched bases: 11. Germline CDR1 and CDR2: SGHTA and FQGTGA. CDR3 nucleotides: TGTGCCAGCAGCCCCCGTGGTAGCGGGAGCGGCGAGCAGTACTTC. Translation: CASSPRGSGSGEQYF.

The gene calls are TRBV5-1 and TRBJ1-2; 7 bases align to TRBD1. The CDR3 sequence is 15 residues long. V was clipped by 0 bases and J by 4 bases; unmatched bases: 6. CDR1 and CDR2 (germline): SGHRS, YFSETQ. The CDR3 sequence is CASSLADAGGYGYTF. The CDR3 bases are TGCGCCAGCAGCTTGGCCGATGCAGGGGGCTATGGCTACACCTTC.

DNA for the CDR3: TGCGCCAGCAGCCCCCCAGGCAGGGGGCGGGAGCAGTACTTC. It translates to CASSPPGRGREQYF. The rearrangement joins TRBV4-3 to TRBJ2-7; 8 bases fit TRBD1. Germline V gene lookup returns CDR1 LGHNA and CDR2 YSLEER. The CDR3 consists of 14 residues. Germline trimming cut 4 bases from V and 7 bases from J; bases unmatched to any gene: 9.

The J gene is TRBJ2-1, the V gene TRBV29-1; perhaps TRBD1 as D (5 bases). V was cut by 4 bases and J by 1 base, with 5 bases left in between. Germline values: CDR1 SQVTM, CDR2 ANQGSEA. The CDR3 extends over 12 amino acids. CDR3 sequence (DNA): TGCAGCGTTGGACAGTCCTACAATGAGCAGTTCTTC. Protein sequence: CSVGQSYNEQFF.